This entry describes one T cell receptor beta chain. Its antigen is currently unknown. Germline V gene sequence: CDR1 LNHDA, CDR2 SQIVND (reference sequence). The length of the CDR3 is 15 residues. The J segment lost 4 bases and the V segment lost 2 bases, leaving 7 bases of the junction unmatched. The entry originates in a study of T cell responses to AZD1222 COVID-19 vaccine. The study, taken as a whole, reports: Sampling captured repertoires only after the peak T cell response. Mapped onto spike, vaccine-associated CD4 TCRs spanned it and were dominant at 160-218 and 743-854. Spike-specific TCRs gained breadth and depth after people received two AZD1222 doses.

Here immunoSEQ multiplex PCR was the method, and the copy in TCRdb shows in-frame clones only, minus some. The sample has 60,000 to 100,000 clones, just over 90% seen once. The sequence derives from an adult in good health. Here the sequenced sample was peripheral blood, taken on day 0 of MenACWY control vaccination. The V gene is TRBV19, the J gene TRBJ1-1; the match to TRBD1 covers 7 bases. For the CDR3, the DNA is TGTGCCAGTAGTATAACAGGGGTAAGGAGCACTGAAGCTTTCTTT. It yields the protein CASSITGVRSTEAFF.